A selection of T cell receptor beta chains follows, all from one sample in a study of cytomegalovirus exposure and HLA in healthy donors. Method: immunoSEQ multiplex PCR; TCRdb's copy keeps in-frame clones and lacks some. The specimen's table records about 140,000 clones. The sequenced sample was PBMCs. These TCRs come from a woman under 30 in good health and CMV-seronegative. Both conserved end residues are part of each CDR3. A D gene is named only where the DNA matches it firmly.

>TRBV18|NA|TRBJ1-1
TGTGCCAGCTCACCCGCTATGAACACTGAAGCTTTCTTT
CASSPAMNTEAFF
>TRBV30|NA|TRBJ1-1
TGTGCCTGGAGTAGGGTCAGGGGAGGGTACACTGAAGCTTTCTTT
CAWSRVRGGYTEAFF
>TRBV11-3|NA|TRBJ2-1
TGTGCCAGCAGCTTAGGGGTGAACAGAGCCTACAATGAGCAGTTCTTC
CASSLGVNRAYNEQFF
>TRBV4-3|TRBD2|TRBJ2-3
TGCGCCAGCAGCCCCGGCCGCGCTAGCGGGAGGCGTATTCTAATGGATACGCAGTATTTT
CASSPGRASGRRILMDTQYF
>TRBV18|NA|TRBJ1-1
TGTGCCAGCTCTTCAGGGAGGGATACTGAAGCTTTCTTT
CASSSGRDTEAFF
>TRBV11-3|TRBD1|TRBJ1-1
TGTGCCAGCAGCTTAGGGTTGGACAGGGCTAAAGCTTTCTTT
CASSLGLDRAKAFF
>TRBV7-2|TRBD1|TRBJ1-2
TGTGCCAGCAGCTTCTTCGCGACAGGGGGGGGGTATGGCTACACCTTC
CASSFFATGGGYGYTF
>TRBV19|NA|TRBJ1-1
TGTGCCAGTAGATTAGGACAGCCGAACACTGAAGCTTTCTTT
CASRLGQPNTEAFF
>TRBV7-9|NA|TRBJ1-1
TGTGCCAGCAGCTTTCGGCACGGGGGGGGCACTGAAGCTTTCTTT
CASSFRHGGGTEAFF
>TRBV6-1|NA|TRBJ1-1
TGTGCCAGCAGTGAAGCGCTTCAGAGAGGGGGGGGCACTGAAGCTTTCTTT
CASSEALQRGGGTEAFF
>TRBV6-1|NA|TRBJ2-5
TGTGCCAGCAGTGAATCCAGGGTAGAGGCCCAGTACTTC
CASSESRVEAQYF
>TRBV2|NA|TRBJ1-2
TGTGCCAGCAGTGAAGACAGGGTGGGAGGCTACACCTTC
CASSEDRVGGYTF
>TRBV7-2|NA|TRBJ2-3
TGTGCCAGCAGCTTATACGGGGGAGATACGCAGTATTTT
CASSLYGGDTQYF
>TRBV4-2|TRBD1|TRBJ1-2
TGTGCCAGCAGCCAGGGACAGGGGAATGGCTACACCTTC
CASSQGQGNGYTF
>TRBV9|TRBD1|TRBJ2-2
TGTGCCAGCAGCGTAGGGACAGGGGGATCCGGGGAGCTGTTTTTT
CASSVGTGGSGELFF
>TRBV5-1|TRBD1|TRBJ2-1
TGCGCCAGCAGCTTGCGGGACAGACCCTACAATGAGCAGTTCTTC
CASSLRDRPYNEQFF
>TRBV7-3|TRBD2|TRBJ2-1
TGTGCCAGCAGCTTAGGTTGGACTAGCGGGAGGGCCAGGAATGAGCAGTTCTTC
CASSLGWTSGRARNEQFF
>TRBV5-4|NA|TRBJ1-3
TGTGCCAGCAGCCCTAAGACAGCTGGAAACACCATATATTTT
CASSPKTAGNTIYF
>TRBV13|TRBD2|TRBJ2-1
TGTGCCAGCAGCCCGGAAGGACTAGCGGGAGAAATCAATGAGCAGTTCTTC
CASSPEGLAGEINEQFF
>TRBV21-1|NA|TRBJ1-2
TGTGCCAGCAGCAAAGTGGAACAGGGGGAGAACTATGGCTACACCTTC
CASSKVEQGENYGYTF
>TRBV11-2|NA|TRBJ1-4
TGTGCCAGCAGCTTGGGAGGGGGTGATGCTGAAAAACTGTTTTTT
CASSLGGGDAEKLFF
>TRBV7-8|NA|TRBJ1-1
TGTGCCAGCAGCCCGGGGACCGGGACACCGAACACTGAAGCTTTCTTT
CASSPGTGTPNTEAFF
>TRBV18|TRBD2|TRBJ2-1
TGTGCCAGCTCAACTAGCGGGAGTTTTGAGCAGTTCTTC
CASSTSGSFEQFF
>TRBV2|NA|TRBJ2-2
TGTGCCAGCAGTGAAGAGCGGAAATTCACCGGGGAGCTGTTTTTT
CASSEERKFTGELFF
>TRBV6-6|NA|TRBJ1-2
TGTGCCAGCTTCGGTGCCGTTTATGGCTACACCTTC
CASFGAVYGYTF
>TRBV6-1|NA|TRBJ2-4
TGTGCCAGCCATACTCTCGCAGCCAAAAACATTCAGTACTTC
CASHTLAAKNIQYF
>TRBV15|NA|TRBJ1-1
TGTGCTATTAGCGGGGAGACAGGGAACACTGAAGCTTTCTTT
CAISGETGNTEAFF
>TRBV7-8|NA|TRBJ1-3
TGTGCCAGCAGCCCCCAATGGGGAGGGTACACCATATATTTT
CASSPQWGGYTIYF
>TRBV11-3|NA|TRBJ1-1
TGTGCCAGCAGCTTAGCAGGGGTGGGCACTGAAGCTTTCTTT
CASSLAGVGTEAFF
>TRBV19|TRBD1|TRBJ1-5
TGTGCCAGTAGCACGCCACAGGGGGGCCAGGAGCCCCAGCATTTT
CASSTPQGGQEPQHF
>TRBV5-1|TRBD2|TRBJ2-1
TGCGCCAGCAGTCTGGGGACTAGCGGTAATGAGCAGTTCTTC
CASSLGTSGNEQFF
>TRBV11-2|NA|TRBJ2-5
TGTGCCAGCAGCTCAGGACTGGGCTCATCAGAGACCCAGTACTTC
CASSSGLGSSETQYF
>TRBV27|TRBD2|TRBJ2-3
TGTGCCAGCAGTTCGATAGCGGGGGGAAGCACAGATACGCAGTATTTT
CASSSIAGGSTDTQYF
>TRBV9|TRBD1|TRBJ2-1
TGTGCCAGCAGCGCGACAGGGGGCGCGTCCTACAATGAGCAGTTCTTC
CASSATGGASYNEQFF
>TRBV6-4|TRBD2|TRBJ2-1
TGTGCCAGCAGTGCCCTAACCGGGACTAGGGGAAATGAGCAGTTCTTC
CASSALTGTRGNEQFF
>TRBV9|NA|TRBJ2-1
TGTGCCAGCAGCGTAGGTGCAGCCTACAATGAGCAGTTCTTC
CASSVGAAYNEQFF
>TRBV9|NA|TRBJ1-2
TGTGCCAGCAGCGTAGATGGGGCACCGACTAACTATGGCTACACCTTC
CASSVDGAPTNYGYTF
>TRBV19|NA|TRBJ1-1
TGTGCCAGTAGTATAGAGATTTACTGGGGAGGGAACACTGAAGCTTTCTTT
CASSIEIYWGGNTEAFF
>TRBV28|TRBD1|TRBJ1-1
TGTGCCAGCAGTTCTCCAGGGACAGGGAGGACTGAAGCTTTCTTT
CASSSPGTGRTEAFF
>TRBV6-5|TRBD1|TRBJ2-3
TGTGCCAGCAGTTATTCCCCGGACAGGGTCGGAGATACGCAGTGTTTT
CASSYSPDRVGDTQCF
>TRBV29-1|TRBD1|TRBJ2-3
TGCAGCGTTGAAGATCCCCAGGGGGCGGGGGATACGCAGTATTTT
CSVEDPQGAGDTQYF
>TRBV28|TRBD2|TRBJ2-3
TGTGCCAGTCCGGCTTCTGGACTAGCGGGGAAGGCAGATACGCAGTATTTT
CASPASGLAGKADTQYF
>TRBV5-1|NA|TRBJ1-1
TGCGCCAGCAGGGGCCATGGGGGGGCGAACACTGAAGCTTTCTTT
CASRGHGGANTEAFF
>TRBV12-5|TRBD1|TRBJ2-2
TGTGCTAGTGGTTCGACAGGGGGCGAAACCGGGGAGCTGTTTTTT
CASGSTGGETGELFF
>TRBV7-2|NA|TRBJ2-6
TGTGCCAGCAGCTTAGCTGGGCCTGGGGCCAACGTCCTGACTTTC
CASSLAGPGANVLTF
>TRBV1|NA|TRBJ2-3
TGCACCAGCAGACAGACAGGAGGCACAGATACGCAGTATTTT
CTSRQTGGTDTQYF
>TRBV28|NA|TRBJ1-5
TGTGCCAGCAGTTTTTCAGGGCTCAATCAGCCCCAGCATTTT
CASSFSGLNQPQHF
>TRBV18|NA|TRBJ2-5
TGTGCCAGCTCTCTACAAGAGACCCAGTACTTC
CASSLQETQYF
>TRBV6-5|NA|TRBJ2-5
TGTGCCAGCAGTTCCATCGTAGATAAAGAGACCCAGTACTTC
CASSSIVDKETQYF
>TRBV5-4|NA|TRBJ2-3
TGTGCCAGCAGCCCCGGGGATACGCAGTATTTT
CASSPGDTQYF
>TRBV25-1|NA|TRBJ2-3
TGTGCCAGCAGTGGAGGACTGACCACAGATACGCAGTATTTT
CASSGGLTTDTQYF
>TRBV9|TRBD1|TRBJ1-2
TGTGCCAGCAGCGTGGTGGGACAGGCGAATGGCTATGGCTACACCTTC
CASSVVGQANGYGYTF